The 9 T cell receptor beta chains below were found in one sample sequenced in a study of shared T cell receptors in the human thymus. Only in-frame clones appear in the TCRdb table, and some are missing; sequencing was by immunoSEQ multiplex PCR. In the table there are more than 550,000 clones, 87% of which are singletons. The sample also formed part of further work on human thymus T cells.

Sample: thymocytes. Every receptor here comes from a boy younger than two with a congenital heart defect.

The CDR3 here is CASSGRDSILNTEAFF. The CDR3 DNA reads as TGTGCCAGCAGTGGCCGGGACAGTATACTGAACACTGAAGCTTTCTTT. The V call is TRBV2, the J call TRBJ1-1; 7 bases fit TRBD1. After removal of 4 bases from V and 0 bases from J, the junction contained 8 bases not matched to a gene. This CDR3 is built from 16 residues. The germline V gene has CDR1 SNHLY and CDR2 FYNNEI. Together with reference TRBV2 and TRBJ1-1, the CDR3 gives the full variable domain: EPEVTQTPSHQVTQMGQEVILRCVPISNHLYFYWYRQILGQKVEFLVSFYNNEISEKSEIFDDQFSVERPDGSNFTLKIRSTKLEDSAMYFCASSGRDSILNTEAFFGQGTRLTVV.

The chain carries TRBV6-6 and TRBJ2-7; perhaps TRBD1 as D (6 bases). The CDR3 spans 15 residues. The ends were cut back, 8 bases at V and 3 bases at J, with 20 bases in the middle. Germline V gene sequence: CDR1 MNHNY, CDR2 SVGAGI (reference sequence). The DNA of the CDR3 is TGTGCCAGCTCGGGGACCACCCAGGGGAACTACGAGCAGTACTTC. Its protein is CASSGTTQGNYEQYF.

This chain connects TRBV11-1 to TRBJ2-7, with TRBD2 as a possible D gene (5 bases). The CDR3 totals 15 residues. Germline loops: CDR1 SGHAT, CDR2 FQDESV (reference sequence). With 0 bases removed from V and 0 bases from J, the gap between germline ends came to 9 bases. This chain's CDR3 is CASSLADGISYEQYF. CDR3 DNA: TGTGCCAGCAGCTTAGCAGACGGGATCTCCTACGAGCAGTACTTC.

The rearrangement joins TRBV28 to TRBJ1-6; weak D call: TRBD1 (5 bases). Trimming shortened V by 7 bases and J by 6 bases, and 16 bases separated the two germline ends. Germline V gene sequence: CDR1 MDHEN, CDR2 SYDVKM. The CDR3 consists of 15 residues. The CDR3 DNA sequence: TGTGCCAGCACAAGACAGTCCTGGGGTAATTCACCCCTCCACTTT. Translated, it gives CASTRQSWGNSPLHF.

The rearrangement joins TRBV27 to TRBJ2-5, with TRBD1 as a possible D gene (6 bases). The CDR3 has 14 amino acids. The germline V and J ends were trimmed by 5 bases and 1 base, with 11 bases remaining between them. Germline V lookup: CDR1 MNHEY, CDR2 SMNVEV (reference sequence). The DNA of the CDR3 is TGTGCCAGCAGTAAGACAGGCCCCCAAGAGACCCAGTACTTC. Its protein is CASSKTGPQETQYF.

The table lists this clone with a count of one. The CDR3 spells CASSLGRGGETQYF. Here the CDR3 DNA reads TGTGCCAGCAGCTTAGGGCGGGGCGGAGAGACCCAGTACTTC. V gene TRBV7-2 combines with J gene TRBJ2-5; TRBD2 might be the D (6 bases). This CDR3 region has 14 residues. Trimming removed 1 base at V and 4 bases at J, with 10 bases between. The germline V gene has CDR1 SGHTA and CDR2 FQGNSA.

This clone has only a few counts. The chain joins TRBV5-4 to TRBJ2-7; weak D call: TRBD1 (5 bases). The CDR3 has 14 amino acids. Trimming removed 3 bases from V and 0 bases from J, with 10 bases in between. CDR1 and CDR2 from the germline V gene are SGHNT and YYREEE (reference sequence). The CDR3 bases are TGTGCCAGCAGCTACGACAGTTTCTCCTACGAGCAGTACTTC. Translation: CASSYDSFSYEQYF.

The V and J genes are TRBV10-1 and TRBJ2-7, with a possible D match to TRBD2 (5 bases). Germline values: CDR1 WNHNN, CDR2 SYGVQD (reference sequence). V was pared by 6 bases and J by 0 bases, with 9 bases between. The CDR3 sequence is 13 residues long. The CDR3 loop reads CASSPGSSYEQYF. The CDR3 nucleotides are TGCGCCAGCAGCCCGGGGAGCTCCTACGAGCAGTACTTC.

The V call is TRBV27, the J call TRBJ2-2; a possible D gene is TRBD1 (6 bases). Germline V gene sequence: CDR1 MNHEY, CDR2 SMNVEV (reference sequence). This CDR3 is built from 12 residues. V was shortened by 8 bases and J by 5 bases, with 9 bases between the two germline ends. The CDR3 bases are TGTGCCAGCGGGGGCGCTACCGGGGAGCTGTTTTTT. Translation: CASGGATGELFF.